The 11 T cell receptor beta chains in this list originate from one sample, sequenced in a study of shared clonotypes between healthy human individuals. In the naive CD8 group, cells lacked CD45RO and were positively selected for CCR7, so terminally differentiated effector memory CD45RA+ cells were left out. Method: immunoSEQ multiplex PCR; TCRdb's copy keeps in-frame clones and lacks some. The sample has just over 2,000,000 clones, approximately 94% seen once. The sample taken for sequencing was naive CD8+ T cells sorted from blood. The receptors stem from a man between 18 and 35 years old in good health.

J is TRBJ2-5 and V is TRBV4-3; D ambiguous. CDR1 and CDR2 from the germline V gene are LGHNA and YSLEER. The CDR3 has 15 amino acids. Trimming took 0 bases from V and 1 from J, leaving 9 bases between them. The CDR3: CASSQDGVSQETQYF. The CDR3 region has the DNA TGCGCCAGCAGCCAAGATGGCGTCAGCCAAGAGACCCAGTACTTC.

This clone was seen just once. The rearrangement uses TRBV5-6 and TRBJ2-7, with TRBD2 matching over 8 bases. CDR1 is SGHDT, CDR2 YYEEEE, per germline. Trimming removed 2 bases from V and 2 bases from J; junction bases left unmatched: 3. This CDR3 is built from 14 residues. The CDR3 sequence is CASSFRGLAYEQYF. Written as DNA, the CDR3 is TGTGCCAGCAGCTTTCGGGGACTAGCCTACGAGCAGTACTTC.

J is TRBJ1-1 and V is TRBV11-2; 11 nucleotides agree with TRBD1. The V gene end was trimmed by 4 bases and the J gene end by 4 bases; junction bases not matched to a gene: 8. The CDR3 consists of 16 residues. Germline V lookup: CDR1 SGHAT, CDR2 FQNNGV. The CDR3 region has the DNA TGTGCCAGCAGCTGGGGACAGGGGGTATACGGCACTGAAGCTTTCTTT. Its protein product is CASSWGQGVYGTEAFF. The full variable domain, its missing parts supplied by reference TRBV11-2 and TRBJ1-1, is EAGVAQSPRYKIIEKRQSVAFWCNPISGHATLYWYQQILGQGPKLLIQFQNNGVVDDSQLPKDRFSAERLKGVDSTLKIQPAKLEDSAVYLCASSWGQGVYGTEAFFGQGTRLTVV.

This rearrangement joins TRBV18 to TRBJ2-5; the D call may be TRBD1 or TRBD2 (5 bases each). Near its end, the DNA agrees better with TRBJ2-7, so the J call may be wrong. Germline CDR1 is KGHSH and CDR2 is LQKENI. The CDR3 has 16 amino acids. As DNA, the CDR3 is TGTGCCAGCTCACCCTCCCGGGACCCCGAGGTCTACGAGCAGTACTTC. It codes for CASSPSRDPEVYEQYF.

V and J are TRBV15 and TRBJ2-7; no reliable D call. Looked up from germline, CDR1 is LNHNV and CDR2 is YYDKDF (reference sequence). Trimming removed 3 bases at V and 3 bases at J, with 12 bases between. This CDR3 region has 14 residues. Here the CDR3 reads CATSSEMDGYEQYF. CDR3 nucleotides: TGTGCCACCAGCAGCGAAATGGACGGCTACGAGCAGTACTTC.

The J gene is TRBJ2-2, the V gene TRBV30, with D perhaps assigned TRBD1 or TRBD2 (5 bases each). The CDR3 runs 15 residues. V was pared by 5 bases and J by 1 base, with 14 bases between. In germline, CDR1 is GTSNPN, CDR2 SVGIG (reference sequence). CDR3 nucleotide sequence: TGTGCCTGGGGGGGTTATGACAAGAACACCGGGGAGCTGTTTTTT. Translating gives CAWGGYDKNTGELFF.

Here the CDR3 reads CASSVVAQWSTDTQYF. CDR3 nucleotide sequence: TGTGCCAGCAGCGTAGTTGCCCAGTGGAGCACAGATACGCAGTATTTT. This sequence joins TRBV9 and TRBJ2-3; D is ambiguous. The CDR3 covers 16 residues. Germline CDR1 reads SGDLS; CDR2 reads YYNGEE. The V and J ends lost 0 bases and 0 bases respectively, with 11 bases between them.

The CDR3 loop is CASSPPVTGGRNEQFF. In DNA form, the CDR3 reads TGTGCCAGCTCACCACCAGTTACGGGGGGGCGCAATGAGCAGTTCTTC. The gene calls are TRBV18 and TRBJ2-1; 8 nucleotides line up with TRBD2. Unmatched junction bases numbered 7, after V lost 0 bases and J lost 6 bases. The CDR3 is 16 amino acids. Germline lookup yields CDR1 KGHSH and CDR2 LQKENI.

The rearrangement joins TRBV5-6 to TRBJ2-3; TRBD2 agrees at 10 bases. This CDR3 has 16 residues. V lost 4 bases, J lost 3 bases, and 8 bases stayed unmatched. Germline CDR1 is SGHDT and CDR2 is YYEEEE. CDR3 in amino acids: CASSRDSGGKTDTQYF. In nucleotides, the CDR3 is TGTGCCAGCAGCCGAGATAGCGGGGGGAAGACAGATACGCAGTATTTT. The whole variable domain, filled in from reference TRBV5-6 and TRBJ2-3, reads DAGVTQSPTHLIKTRGQQVTLRCSPKSGHDTVSWYQQALGQGPQFIFQYYEEEERQRGNFPDRFSGHQFPNYSSELNVNALLLGDSALYLCASSRDSGGKTDTQYFGPGTRLTVL.

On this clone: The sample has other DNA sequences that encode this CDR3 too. CDR3 residues: CASSFLMNTEAFF. The CDR3 DNA follows: TGTGCCAGCAGTTTTCTCATGAACACTGAAGCTTTCTTT. The rearrangement joins TRBV27 to TRBJ1-1; D gene ambiguous. V lost 3 bases to trimming and J lost 0 bases, with 5 bases between them. The CDR3 is 13 residues long. Germline V gives CDR1 MNHEY, CDR2 SMNVEV (reference sequence).

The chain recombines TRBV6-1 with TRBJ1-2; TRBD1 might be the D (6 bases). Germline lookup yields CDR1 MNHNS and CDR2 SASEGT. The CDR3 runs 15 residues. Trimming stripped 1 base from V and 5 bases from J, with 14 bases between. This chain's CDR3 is CASSEVEGVEYGYTF. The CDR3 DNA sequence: TGTGCCAGCAGTGAAGTCGAGGGGGTAGAATATGGCTACACCTTC.